The present T cell receptor (beta chain) was sequenced within a study of CD4 T cells in relation to SARS-CoV-2 and coronaviruses. Study context: Shared crossreactive spike epitopes were mapped to their HLA restriction. Study-level points and caveats: The assay detects memory recall responses, not culture-primed primary responses. Compared with monoreactive clones, crossreactive clones showed significantly weaker SARS-CoV-2 expansion.

The unexposed donors gave CD4+ T cells in about 2011-2019, prior to COVID-19. Losses at the gene ends were 6 bases for V and 1 base for J; bases not matched to a gene: 4. The germline CDR1 and CDR2 sequences are SNHLY and FYNNEI. The CDR3 contains 14 residues. Worth noting for this clone: Its antigen remains unidentified.

Uncultured naive and memory CD4+ T cells supplied DNA for deep TCR-beta sequencing. Sequencing was performed with immunoSEQ multiplex PCR; in TCRdb, only in-frame clones are kept and a portion is missing. The repertoire holds 65,000 or so clones, with approximately 87% as singletons. The source of this sequence is a human donor in good health. This chain joins TRBV2 and TRBJ1-1, with TRBD1 matching over 8 bases. The sequenced sample was memory CD4+ T cells from PBMCs. The CDR3 region has the DNA TGTGCCAGCAGGGACAGGGCCCAGAACACTGAAGCTTTCTTT. Translated, it gives CASRDRAQNTEAFF.